Each of the 2 T cell receptor beta chains below was sequenced from the same sample in a study of cytomegalovirus exposure and HLA in healthy donors (dated by TCRdb to about 2017). The library was generated by the immunoSEQ multiplex PCR assay. For the multiplex PCR, a mixture combining 60 forward primers for TCR Vbeta segments and 13 reverse primers for TCR Jbeta segments was used. Not all clones reach the TCRdb copy of this immuneACCESS table, which keeps in-frame sequences only. Checked studies attribute under half of the gap to unresolved V genes and leave the rest unexplained. Recorded for this sample are 150,000 to 200,000 clones; more than 70% of them occurred a single time. In total, the top ten clones hold approximately 6.8% of the sample. The source material was PBMCs. These receptors all stem from a male donor in good health and CMV-seropositive.

This chain connects TRBV18 to TRBJ1-6; no definite D call. The CDR3 spans 13 residues. The V end lost 3 bases, the J end lost 10 bases, and 10 bases lay between the germline ends. Germline loops: CDR1 KGHSH, CDR2 LQKENI. The CDR3 DNA follows: TGTGCCAGCTCACCTGAAGTACAATCACCCCTCCACTTT. The encoded protein is CASSPEVQSPLHF. Full variable domain (remainder filled in from reference TRBV18 and TRBJ1-6): NAGVMQNPRHLVRRRGQEARLRCSPMKGHSHVYWYRQLPEEGLKFMVYLQKENIIDESGMPKERFSAEFPKEGPSILRIQQVVRGDSAAYFCASSPEVQSPLHFGNGTRLTVT.

The chain joins TRBV5-4 to TRBJ2-7, with 8 bases fitting TRBD2. The CDR3 consists of 17 residues. V shed 4 bases and J 7 bases; nucleotides not matched to a gene: 19. Germline V gene lookup returns CDR1 SGHNT and CDR2 YYREEE (reference sequence). CDR3: CASSPPGASGLGLEQYF. The CDR3 DNA reads TGTGCCAGCAGCCCCCCTGGCGCTAGCGGGCTGGGGCTAGAGCAGTACTTC. Complete variable domain (other parts from reference TRBV5-4 and TRBJ2-7): ETGVTQSPTHLIKTRGQQVTLRCSSQSGHNTVSWYQQALGQGPQFIFQYYREEENGRGNFPPRFSGLQFPNYSSELNVNALELDDSALYLCASSPPGASGLGLEQYFGPGTRLTVT.